This T cell receptor beta chain was sequenced in a study of the immune and genomic landscape of osteosarcoma (dated by TCRdb to about 2020). In the study overall: The overall cohort comprised roughly 50 pediatric and adult patients with high-grade osteosarcoma, with a median age at diagnosis of roughly 25 years (range about 5-90). To characterize the osteosarcoma immunogenomic landscape, the TCR sequencing results were combined with transcriptome, protein array and immunostaining data. The study profiled osteosarcoma specimens with whole genome, RNA and T-cell receptor sequencing plus immunohistochemistry and reverse phase protein arrays to define immunogenic potential. An explanation for the limited clinical activity of immune checkpoint inhibitors in osteosarcoma was sought in the study. Poor-risk disease was overrepresented in the cohort, as 73% of patients had an unfavorable pathologic response to standard therapy and 67% were deceased. In the overall cohort, 60% of patients were male, and localized disease at diagnosis was presented by 70% to 85% of patients. Each of a few patients provided a couple of samples from the same tumor site. Overall study results and their limits: Overall, productive TCR clonality was low, with an average of 0.09 and a maximum of 0.3, which suggests limited T-cell clonal expansion. TCR productive clonality was higher in the immune-hot C3 cluster than the cold C1 cluster but still low overall. In five cases a single hyperexpanded clone dominated the repertoire, and each of those five cases had fewer than 100 T-cell clonotypes. Alongside the frozen tumor specimens, matched blood was collected from only a couple of patients. Because osteosarcoma is rare and all possible samples were collected, sample size was not determined by any statistical method. Clonality benchmarks were derived from external normal skin and healthy peripheral blood data rather than from matched normal tissue.

Via the germline V gene, CDR1 is MGHDK and CDR2 SYGVNS. V gives up 0 bases and J gives up 4 bases, and the segment between their germline ends measures 7 bases. The CDR3, from cysteine to phenylalanine, totals 13 residues. Of the read, only the CDR3 DNA is kept; its 39 bases are in frame from base 1. As to this clone: No cognate antigen has been identified for it. No much larger clonotype is one base removed from it; base qualities were not supplied.

TCR beta chain CDR3 regions were immunosequenced with the ImmunoSEQ Assay (Adaptive Biotechnologies). The study's processing was this. The ImmunoSEQ Analyzer platform was used to export TCRB rearrangements, read counts, read proportions and gene usage. T-cell clonality was calculated from productive rearrangements as 1 minus Pielou's evenness. Clonal space homeostasis binned clonotypes as rare, small, medium, large or hyperexpanded (0.01 to 1 of the repertoire). TCR productive clonality was compared across immune clusters C1, C2 and C3 using the Wilcoxon rank sum test. This is the immuneACCESS table as TCRdb keeps it, with only in-frame sequences that have V and J called. A part of the clones is gone; compared with another copy, unresolved V genes explain less than half, and the rest is unexplained. Clone size and the V and J calls come from that table; the DNA yielded D and trimming. The sample table lists roughly 540 clones, 60% to 80% of them with a count of one. The ten largest clones take up 20% to 25% of the sample.

The tumors sampled were post-treatment primary, local recurrence and metastasis specimens taken from patients with a poor prognosis. The sequence links TRBV25-1 to TRBJ2-7; TRBD2 could be the D gene, as 6 bases match. This receptor was identified in a human donor with osteosarcoma. Sequenced: osteosarcoma tumor tissue from the lung. The DNA reads as follows: TGTGCCAGCAGTGAATACGGGAGATACGAGCAGTACTTC. Protein translation: CASSEYGRYEQYF.